The entry below gives a single T cell receptor (beta chain) sequence along with its context. This CDR3 contains 17 residues. Germline V gene data show CDR1 as MNHEY and CDR2 as SMNVEV (reference sequence). With V trimmed by 4 bases and J by 2 bases, 6 bases remained unmatched. The data were produced by immunoSEQ multiplex PCR, yet TCRdb's version contains in-frame clones alone and is incomplete. The sample carries 11,000 to 15,000 clones, approximately 29% recorded once. This sample is part of a study of tumour-infiltrating T cells in Burkitt lymphoma. Study in general: Productive clonality predicted overall and progression-free survival.

The chain couples TRBV27 to TRBJ2-1; 12 bases are a match to TRBD2. This TCR came from a human donor with diffuse large B-cell lymphoma. Specimen: tumor tissue. CDR3 sequence: CASSSPGLAGTYNEQFF. CDR3 DNA: TGTGCCAGCAGTTCCCCCGGACTAGCGGGAACCTACAATGAGCAGTTCTTC.